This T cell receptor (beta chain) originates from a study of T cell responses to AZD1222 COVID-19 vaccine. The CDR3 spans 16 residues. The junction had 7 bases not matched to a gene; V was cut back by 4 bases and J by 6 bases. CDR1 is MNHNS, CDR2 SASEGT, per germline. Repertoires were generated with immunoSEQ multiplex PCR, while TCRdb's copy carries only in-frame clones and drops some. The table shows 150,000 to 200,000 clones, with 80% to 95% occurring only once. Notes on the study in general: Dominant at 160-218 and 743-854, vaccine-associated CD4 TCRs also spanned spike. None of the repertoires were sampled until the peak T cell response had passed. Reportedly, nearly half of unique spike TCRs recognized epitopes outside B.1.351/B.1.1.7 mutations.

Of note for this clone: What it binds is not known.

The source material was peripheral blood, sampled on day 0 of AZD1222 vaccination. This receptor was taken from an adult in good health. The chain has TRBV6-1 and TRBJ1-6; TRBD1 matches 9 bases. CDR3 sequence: CASSARTGVINSPLHF. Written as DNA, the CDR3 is TGTGCCAGCAGTGCACGGACAGGGGTTATTAATTCACCCCTCCACTTT.